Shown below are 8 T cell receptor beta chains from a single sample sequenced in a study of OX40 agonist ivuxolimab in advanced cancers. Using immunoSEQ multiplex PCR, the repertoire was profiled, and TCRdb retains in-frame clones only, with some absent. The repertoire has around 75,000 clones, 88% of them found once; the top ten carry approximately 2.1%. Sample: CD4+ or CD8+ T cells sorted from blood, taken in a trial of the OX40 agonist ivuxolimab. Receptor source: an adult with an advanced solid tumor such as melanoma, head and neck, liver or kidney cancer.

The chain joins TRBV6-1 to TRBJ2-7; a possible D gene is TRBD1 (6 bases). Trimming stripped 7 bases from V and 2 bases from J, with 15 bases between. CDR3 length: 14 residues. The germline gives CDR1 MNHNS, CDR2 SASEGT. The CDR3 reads CASTPGTTPYEQYF. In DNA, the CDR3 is TGTGCCAGCACCCCCGGGACAACCCCCTACGAGCAGTACTTC.

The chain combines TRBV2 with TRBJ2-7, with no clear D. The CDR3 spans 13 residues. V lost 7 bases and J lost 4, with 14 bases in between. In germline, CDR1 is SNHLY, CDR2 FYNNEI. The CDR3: CASTRRQSYEQYF. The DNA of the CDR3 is TGTGCCAGCACCAGGCGGCAGTCTTACGAGCAGTACTTC.

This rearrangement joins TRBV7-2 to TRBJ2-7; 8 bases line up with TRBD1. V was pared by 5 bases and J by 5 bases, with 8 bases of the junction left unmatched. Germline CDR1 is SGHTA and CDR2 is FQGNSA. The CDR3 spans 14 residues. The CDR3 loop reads CASSPGQGLDEQYF. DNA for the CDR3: TGTGCCAGCAGCCCCGGACAGGGTTTGGACGAGCAGTACTTC. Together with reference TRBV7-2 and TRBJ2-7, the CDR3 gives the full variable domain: GAGVSQSPSNKVTEKGKDVELRCDPISGHTALYWYRQSLGQGLEFLIYFQGNSAPDKSGLPSDRFSAERTGGSVSTLTIQRTQQEDSAVYLCASSPGQGLDEQYFGPGTRLTVT.

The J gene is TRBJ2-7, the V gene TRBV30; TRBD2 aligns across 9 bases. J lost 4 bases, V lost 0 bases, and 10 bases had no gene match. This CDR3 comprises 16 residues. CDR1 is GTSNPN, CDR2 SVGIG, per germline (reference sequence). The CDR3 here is CAWSVRSAGGRYEQYF. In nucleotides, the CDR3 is TGTGCCTGGAGTGTACGGTCAGCGGGGGGTCGTTACGAGCAGTACTTC. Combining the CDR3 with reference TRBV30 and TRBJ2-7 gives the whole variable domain SQTIHQWPATLVQPVGSPLSLECTVEGTSNPNLYWYRQAAGRGLQLLFYSVGIGQISSEVPQNLSASRPQDRQFILSSKKLLLSDSGFYLCAWSVRSAGGRYEQYFGPGTRLTVT.

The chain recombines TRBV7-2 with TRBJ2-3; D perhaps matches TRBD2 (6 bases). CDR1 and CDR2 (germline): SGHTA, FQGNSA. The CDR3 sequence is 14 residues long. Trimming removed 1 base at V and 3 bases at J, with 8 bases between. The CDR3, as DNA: TGTGCCAGCAGCTTAGTGGGGGGAACAGATACGCAGTATTTT. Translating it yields CASSLVGGTDTQYF.

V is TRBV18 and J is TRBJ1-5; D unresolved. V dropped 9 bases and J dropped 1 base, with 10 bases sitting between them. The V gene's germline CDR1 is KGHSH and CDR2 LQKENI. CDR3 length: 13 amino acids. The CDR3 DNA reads TGTGCCAGTGCCCCGGGAAGCAATCAGCCCCAGCATTTT. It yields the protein CASAPGSNQPQHF.

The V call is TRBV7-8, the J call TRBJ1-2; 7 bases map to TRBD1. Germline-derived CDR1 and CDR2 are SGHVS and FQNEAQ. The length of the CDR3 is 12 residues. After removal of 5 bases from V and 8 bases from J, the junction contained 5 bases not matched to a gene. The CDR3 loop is CASSQTGYGYTF. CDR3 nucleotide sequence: TGTGCCAGCAGCCAGACAGGGTACGGCTACACCTTC.

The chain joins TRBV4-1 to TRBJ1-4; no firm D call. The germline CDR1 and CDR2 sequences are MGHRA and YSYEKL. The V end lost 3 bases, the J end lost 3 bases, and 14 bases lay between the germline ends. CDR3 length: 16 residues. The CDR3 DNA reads TGCGCCAGCAGCCACCTCTCGGGCGGTTCTAATGAAAAACTGTTTTTT. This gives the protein CASSHLSGGSNEKLFF.